The present entry profiles one TCR beta chain with its context. The table came from immunoSEQ multiplex PCR; TCRdb's copy has only in-frame clones and leaves some out. The sample has some 200,000 clones; roughly 87% are singletons. The ends lost 1 base at V and 8 bases at J; junction bases unmatched: 8. CDR1 is LNHDA and CDR2 is SQIVND in the germline V gene (reference sequence). The CDR3 is 15 residues long. The source of the sample is a study of blood T cell repertoires in COVID-19. The receptor comes from a woman in her twenties or thirties who had recovered from COVID-19. Specimen: PBMCs or T cells enriched from blood (not recorded which). The rearrangement links TRBV19 to TRBJ1-2; 9 nucleotides line up with TRBD1. The DNA for the CDR3 is TGTGCCAGTAGTATAGTTTGGACAGGGGCTGACGGCTACACCTTC. Translation: CASSIVWTGADGYTF.